The 13 T cell receptor beta chains in this list originate from one sample, sequenced in a study of post-analysis software for immune sequencing data. No antigen has been identified for these receptors. Overall study results and limits: Patients showed TRBV5-6, TRBV5-1 and TRBV20-1 among 4 or 5 TRBV segments more frequent than in controls.

The TCR beta cDNA libraries carried unique molecular identifiers. TCRdb re-analysed the PCR reads in MiXCR, keeping a single row per CDR3 protein. This table has 800,000 to 950,000 distinct CDR3 sequences, about 57% appearing once. The source material was blood. All receptors derive from a girl aged 5 to 17 with multiple sclerosis.

This clonotype was observed a handful of times. The rearrangement joins TRBV10-2 to TRBJ2-3; no reliable D call. Trimming stripped 6 bases from V and 0 bases from J, with 4 bases between. Germline V gene data show CDR1 as WSHSY and CDR2 as SAAADI. The CDR3 runs to 12 residues. The CDR3 is CASRVSTDTQYF. The CDR3 DNA reads as TGCGCCAGCAGGGTTAGCACAGATACGCAGTATTTT.

This clonotype has just a few counts. The V call is TRBV20-1, the J call TRBJ2-1; TRBD2 agrees at 10 bases. The J call may be mistaken, given a closer DNA end match to TRBJ2-7. CDR3 length: 14 residues. Germline assignment: CDR1 DFQATT and CDR2 SNEGSKA (reference sequence). The CDR3 here is CSAAKREGRNEQYF. In DNA form, the CDR3 reads TGCAGTGCTGCTAAGCGGGAGGGTCGAAACGAGCAGTACTTC.

The chain links TRBV5-1 to TRBJ2-3, with 7 bases lining up with TRBD2. This CDR3 region has 15 residues. Germline CDR1 and CDR2: SGHRS and YFSETQ. V dropped 5 bases and J dropped 1; count of bases not matched to a gene: 7. The CDR3 here is CASRVRAGGTDTQYF. In DNA form, the CDR3 reads TGCGCCAGCAGGGTACGGGCGGGAGGCACAGATACGCAGTATTTT.

This clonotype has more than one count but fewer than ten. Germline is not matched at one junction end, which may reflect a read error. The CDR3 DNA sequence: TGTACCAGCAGCCAAGATCACCTAGCGGTATCCGGCTCTGGGGCCAACGTCCTGACTTTC. This codes for CTSSQDHLAVSGSGANVLTF. This chain uses TRBV4-2 with TRBJ2-6; TRBD2 matches 7 bases. The CDR3 runs 20 residues. Germline V gives CDR1 LGHNA, CDR2 YNFKEQ.

CDR3 residues: CASSLILQRGVQETQYF. CDR3 nucleotides: TGTGCCAGCAGTTTAATCCTCCAGCGGGGGGTACAAGAGACCCAGTACTTC. The chain combines TRBV12-3 or TRBV12-4 with TRBJ2-5, with 9 bases identical to TRBD2. The V segment lost 2 bases and the J segment 2 bases; nucleotides outside the gene matches: 9. The CDR3 is made up of 17 amino acids.

The V call is TRBV20-1, the J call TRBJ2-1; 8 bases fit TRBD2. Per the germline V gene, CDR1 is DFQATT and CDR2 is SNEGSKA (reference sequence). J gave up 2 bases and V 3 bases, and 12 bases lay outside the gene matches. There are 17 residues in the CDR3. The CDR3 bases are TGCAGTGCTAGTGCGAGCGGGGGACCGCATGCCTACAATGAGCAGTTCTTC. Protein: CSASASGGPHAYNEQFF.

The chain uses TRBV5-1 and TRBJ2-3; the D is unclear. CDR3 length: 12 residues. Trimming removed 4 bases at V and 6 bases at J, with 9 bases between. Germline CDR1 is SGHRS and CDR2 is YFSETQ. The CDR3 loop reads CASSRTLDTQYF. DNA for the CDR3: TGCGCCAGCAGCCGGACCCTGGATACGCAGTATTTT.

The chain employs TRBV7-9 and TRBJ2-7; no firm D call. The germline V gene has CDR1 SEHNR and CDR2 FQNEAQ (reference sequence). The V end lost 5 bases, the J end lost 4 bases, and 9 bases lay between the germline ends. CDR3 size: 12 residues. CDR3 loop: CASSKVGYEQYF. Written as DNA, the CDR3 is TGTGCCAGCAGCAAAGTGGGGTACGAGCAGTACTTC.

The rearrangement uses TRBV7-9 and TRBJ2-3; 13 bases are a match to TRBD2. V lost 2 bases, J lost 4 bases, and 6 bases stayed unmatched. Germline loops: CDR1 SEHNR, CDR2 FQNEAQ (reference sequence). The CDR3 loop spans 17 amino acids. The CDR3 DNA reads as TGTGCCAGCAGCTTACTGGCTACTAGCGGGAGGGCAGATACGCAGTATTTT. Translated: CASSLLATSGRADTQYF.

This chain links TRBV6-5 with TRBJ1-1, with D hard to call. This CDR3 has 15 amino acids. Trimming shortened V by 0 bases and J by 0 bases, and 8 bases separated the two germline ends. Per the germline V gene, CDR1 is MNHEY and CDR2 is SVGAGI. The CDR3 protein is CASSYSIGLNTEAFF. The CDR3 DNA follows: TGTGCCAGCAGTTACTCGATCGGGTTGAACACTGAAGCTTTCTTT.

The V gene is TRBV5-1, the J gene TRBJ1-2; D uncertain. The CDR3 is 13 amino acids. V shed 2 bases and J shed 1 base, with 6 bases lying between them. Germline CDR1 SGHRS, CDR2 YFSETQ. The DNA of the CDR3 is TGCGCCAGCAGCTTAAGTGATAACTATGGCTACACCTTC. This sequence encodes CASSLSDNYGYTF.

This clonotype was detected only once. One end of the junction varies from germline; a read error may be responsible. The gene calls are TRBV5-5 and TRBJ2-7, with D possibly TRBD2 on 6 matching bases. Germline CDR1 reads SGHKS; CDR2 reads YYEKEE (reference sequence). There are 15 residues in the CDR3. The CDR3 region has the DNA TGTGCCTGCAGCCTGGGGGTCGGGGGATACTACGAGCAGTACTTC. Amino acid sequence: CACSLGVGGYYEQYF.

Regarding this clonotype: The junction departs from the called germline gene at one end, perhaps through a read error. The chain couples TRBV5-1 to TRBJ1-4; no reliable D call. Germline V gives CDR1 SGHRS, CDR2 YFSETQ. CDR3 length: 14 amino acids. In nucleotides, the CDR3 is TGTGCCAGCAGCTTAGTTGCAACTAATGAAAAACTGTTTTTT. Its protein product is CASSLVATNEKLFF.